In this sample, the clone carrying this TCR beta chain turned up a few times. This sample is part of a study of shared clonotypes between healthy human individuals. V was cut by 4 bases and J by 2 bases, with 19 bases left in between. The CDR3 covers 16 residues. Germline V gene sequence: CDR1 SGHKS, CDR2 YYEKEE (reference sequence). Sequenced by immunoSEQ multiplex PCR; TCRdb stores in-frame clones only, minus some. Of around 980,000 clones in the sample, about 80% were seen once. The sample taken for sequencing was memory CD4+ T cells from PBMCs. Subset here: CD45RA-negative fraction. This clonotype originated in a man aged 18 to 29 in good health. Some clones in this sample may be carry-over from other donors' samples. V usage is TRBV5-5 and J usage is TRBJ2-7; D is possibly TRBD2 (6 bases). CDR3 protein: CASSPTGASAAYEQYF. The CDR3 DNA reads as TGTGCCAGCAGCCCAACCGGGGCTAGCGCGGCCTACGAGCAGTACTTC.